Reported below is one T cell receptor beta chain. This sample is drawn from a study of blood T cells in healthy people across ages. Germline V gene lookup returns CDR1 SEHNR and CDR2 FQNEAQ (reference sequence). V shed 4 bases, J shed 5 bases, and the junction held 11 bases outside the gene matches. The CDR3 covers 15 residues. A J-beta primer mix and a sample-barcoded 5' primer were used in a second PCR of about 7 to 12 cycles. Via MiXCR, TCRdb re-called the 5' RACE reads, giving one row per CDR3 protein. Among 1.5 million to 2 million distinct CDR3 sequences, 28% were seen once, and the ten largest hold 7.7%.

This sequence originates from a woman in her twenties or thirties in good health. The sample consisted of blood. The J gene is TRBJ2-7, the V gene TRBV7-9, with TRBD1 matching 7 bases. The CDR3 reads CASSSIRQGPNEQYF. CDR3 coding DNA: TGTGCCAGCAGCTCAATACGACAGGGACCCAACGAGCAGTACTTC.